This T cell receptor beta chain was identified in a study of a mutant IDH1 vaccine in newly diagnosed glioma. Turning to the study itself: The earlier regimen, radiotherapy, temozolomide, or both, was most often both. Findings of the study overall: Pseudoprogression appeared unlinked to shifts in leading peripheral T cell clonotypes. The vaccine induced immune responses, and these occurred in roughly 95% of patients.

The time point was: week 11, during vaccination. With topical imiquimod, each dose of the vaccine consisted of 300 ug of mutant IDH1 20-mer peptide. The germline V gene has CDR1 MNHEY and CDR2 SVGAGI. The germline V and J ends were trimmed by 6 bases and 8 bases, with 17 bases remaining between them. CDR3 length: 14 amino acids. Data came from immunoSEQ multiplex PCR; TCRdb stores just in-frame clones and leaves some out. The table includes roughly 120,000 clones, 80% detected once. On this clone: Its antigen is unidentified.

The source was PBMCs, collected from a glioma patient whose treatment included an IDH1 peptide vaccine. This clonotype originated in a man in his forties or fifties with glioma. The chain is built from TRBV6-5 and TRBJ2-1; possible D gene TRBD1, 6 bases. The CDR3 loop is CASRRTVPFDEQFF. DNA of the CDR3: TGTGCCAGCAGACGGACAGTCCCGTTCGATGAGCAGTTCTTC.